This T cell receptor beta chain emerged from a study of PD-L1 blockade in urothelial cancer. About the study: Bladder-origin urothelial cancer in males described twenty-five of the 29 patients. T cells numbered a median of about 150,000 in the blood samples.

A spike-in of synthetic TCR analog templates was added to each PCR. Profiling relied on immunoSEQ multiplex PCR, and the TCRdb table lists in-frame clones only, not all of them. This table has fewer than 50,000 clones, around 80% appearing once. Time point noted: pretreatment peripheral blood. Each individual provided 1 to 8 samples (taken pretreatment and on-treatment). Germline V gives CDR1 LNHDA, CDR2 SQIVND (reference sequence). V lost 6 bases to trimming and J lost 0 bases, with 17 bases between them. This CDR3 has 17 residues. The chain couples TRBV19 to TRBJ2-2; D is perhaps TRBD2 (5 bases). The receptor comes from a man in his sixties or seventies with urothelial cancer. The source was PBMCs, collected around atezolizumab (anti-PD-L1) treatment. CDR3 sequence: CASRRGSPNANTGELFF. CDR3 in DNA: TGTGCCAGTAGACGGGGTAGTCCAAACGCGAACACCGGGGAGCTGTTTTTT.